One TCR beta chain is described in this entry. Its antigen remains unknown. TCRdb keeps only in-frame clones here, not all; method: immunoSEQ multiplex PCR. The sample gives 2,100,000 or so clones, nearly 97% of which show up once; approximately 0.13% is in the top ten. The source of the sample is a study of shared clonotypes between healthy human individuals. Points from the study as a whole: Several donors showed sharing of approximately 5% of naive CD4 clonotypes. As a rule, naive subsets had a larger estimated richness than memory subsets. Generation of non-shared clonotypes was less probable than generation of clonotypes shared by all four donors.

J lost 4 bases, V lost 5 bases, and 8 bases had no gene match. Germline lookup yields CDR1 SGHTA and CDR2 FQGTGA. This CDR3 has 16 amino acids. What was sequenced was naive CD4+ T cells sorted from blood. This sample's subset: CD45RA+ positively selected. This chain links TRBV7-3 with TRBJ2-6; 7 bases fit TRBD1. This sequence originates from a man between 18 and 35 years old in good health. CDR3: CASSRSTGVGANVLTF. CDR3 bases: TGTGCCAGCAGCCGTAGCACAGGGGTCGGGGCCAACGTCCTGACTTTC.